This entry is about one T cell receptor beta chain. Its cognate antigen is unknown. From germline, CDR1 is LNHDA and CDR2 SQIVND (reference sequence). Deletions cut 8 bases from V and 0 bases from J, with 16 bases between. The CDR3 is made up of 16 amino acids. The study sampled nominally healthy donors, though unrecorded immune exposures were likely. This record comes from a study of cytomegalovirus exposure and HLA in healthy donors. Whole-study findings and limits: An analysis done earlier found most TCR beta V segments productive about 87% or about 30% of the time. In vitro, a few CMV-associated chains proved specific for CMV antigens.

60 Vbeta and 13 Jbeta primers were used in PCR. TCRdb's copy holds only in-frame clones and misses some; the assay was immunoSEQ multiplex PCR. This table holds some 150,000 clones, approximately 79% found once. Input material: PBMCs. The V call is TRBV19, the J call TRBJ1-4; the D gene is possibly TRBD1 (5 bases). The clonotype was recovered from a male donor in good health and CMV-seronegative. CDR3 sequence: CASAQRGGTTNEKLFF. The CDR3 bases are TGTGCCAGTGCCCAACGGGGGGGTACAACTAATGAAAAACTGTTTTTT.